The 29 T cell receptor beta chains below were found in one sample sequenced in a study of blood T cell repertoires in COVID-19. TCRdb's table, derived via immunoSEQ multiplex PCR, lists solely in-frame clones and lacks some. The table has roughly 43,000 clones, 82% seen once. The specimen sequenced was peripheral blood. These receptors were obtained from a woman in her fifties or sixties with acute or convalescent COVID-19.

The V call is TRBV6-5, the J call TRBJ1-2; 7 bases are a match to TRBD1. The germline V gene encodes CDR1 MNHEY and CDR2 SVGAGI. V was clipped by 4 bases and J by 5 bases; unmatched bases: 10. CDR3 size: 15 residues. CDR3 in DNA: TGTGCCAGCAGTTCTACCCCCGGGACAGATTATGGCTACACCTTC. Translation gives CASSSTPGTDYGYTF.

The genes are TRBV6-5 and TRBJ1-2; 7 positions match TRBD1. V was pared by 5 bases and J by 8 bases, with 11 bases of the junction left unmatched. Germline V gene sequence: CDR1 MNHEY, CDR2 SVGAGI. CDR3 length equals 14 residues. Here the CDR3 reads CASSPGTAALGYTF. The CDR3 nucleotides read TGTGCCAGCAGTCCCGGGACAGCCGCGCTGGGCTACACCTTC.

This rearrangement joins TRBV28 to TRBJ1-5; TRBD1 aligns across 7 bases. Per germline, CDR1 MDHEN and CDR2 SYDVKM. V lost 5 bases and J lost 3; bases outside the gene matches: 7. The CDR3 loop spans 15 amino acids. CDR3 residues: CASSLSGQINQPQHF. In nucleotides, the CDR3 is TGTGCCAGCAGTCTCTCGGGACAGATCAATCAGCCCCAGCATTTT.

The chain joins TRBV3-1 (or the pseudogene TRBV3-2) to TRBJ2-1; D may be TRBD2 (6 bases). V shed 0 bases and J shed 11 bases, with 8 bases lying between them. This CDR3 spans 12 amino acids. Germline V gene data show CDR1 as LGHDT and CDR2 as YNNKEL (reference sequence). The CDR3 DNA reads as TGTGCCAGCAGCCAAGAAGGAGGGAAGCAGTTCTTC. This gives the protein CASSQEGGKQFF.

The chain couples TRBV6-5 to TRBJ2-7, with TRBD1 matching 8 bases. Germline V lookup: CDR1 MNHEY, CDR2 SVGAGI. The ends lost 0 bases at V and 0 bases at J; junction bases unmatched: 1. The CDR3 runs to 15 residues. The CDR3 region has the DNA TGTGCCAGCAGTTACTCGACAGGGGTCTCCTACGAGCAGTACTTC. Protein sequence: CASSYSTGVSYEQYF.

The genes are TRBV27 and TRBJ2-7, with D possibly TRBD1 on 5 matching bases. V was cut by 0 bases and J by 4 bases, with 19 bases left in between. The CDR3 contains 17 residues. Germline V gives CDR1 MNHEY, CDR2 SMNVEV (reference sequence). The CDR3 region is CASSLSQGDSKIYEQYF. As DNA, the CDR3 is TGTGCCAGCAGTTTATCGCAAGGGGATTCTAAGATATACGAGCAGTACTTC.

This clone was recorded at least ten times. The V gene is TRBV18, the J gene TRBJ2-7; perhaps TRBD1 as D (6 bases). V lost 4 bases to trimming and J lost 2 bases, with 12 bases between them. In germline, CDR1 is KGHSH, CDR2 LQKENI. The CDR3 contains 14 residues. CDR3 region: CASSRLGTTYEQYF. As DNA, the CDR3 is TGTGCCAGCTCACGTCTCGGGACAACCTACGAGCAGTACTTC.

This clone was seen a single time. The rearrangement joins TRBV6-2 or TRBV6-3 to TRBJ2-3; unclear D gene. Germline loops: CDR1 MNHEY, CDR2 SVGEGT. V shed 6 bases and J shed 6 bases, with 7 bases lying between them. The CDR3 loop spans 11 amino acids. As DNA, the CDR3 is TGTGCCAGCAGCCACTCCGATACGCAGTATTTT. This gives the protein CASSHSDTQYF.

A note on this clone: This sample includes further DNA sequences coding for the same CDR3. The V call is TRBV5-1, the J call TRBJ2-2; 9 nucleotides agree with TRBD2. The CDR3 has 18 amino acids. Trimming removed 0 bases from V and 8 bases from J; junction bases left unmatched: 14. The V gene's germline CDR1 is SGHRS and CDR2 YFSETQ. CDR3 bases: TGCGCCAGCAGCTTGGGTGATAGCGGGGGCCCGGGCACTGGGGAGCTGTTTTTT. The encoded protein is CASSLGDSGGPGTGELFF. Together with reference TRBV5-1 and TRBJ2-2, the CDR3 gives the full variable domain: KAGVTQTPRYLIKTRGQQVTLSCSPISGHRSVSWYQQTPGQGLQFLFEYFSETQRNKGNFPGRFSGRQFSNSRSEMNVSTLELGDSALYLCASSLGDSGGPGTGELFFGEGSRLTVL.

V gene TRBV6-2 or TRBV6-3 combines with J gene TRBJ1-6; a possible D gene is TRBD1 (6 bases). Germline CDR1 reads MNHEY; CDR2 reads SVGEGT. V was shortened by 2 bases and J by 7 bases, with 9 bases between the two germline ends. The CDR3 is 14 amino acids. CDR3 nucleotides: TGTGCCAGCAGTTACCCAGGGGAGAATTCACCCCTCCACTTT. Protein: CASSYPGENSPLHF.

V is TRBV6-5 and J is TRBJ1-1; possible D gene TRBD1, 5 bases. There are 14 residues in the CDR3. V was trimmed by 0 bases and J by 6 bases, leaving 11 bases between them. The germline CDR1 and CDR2 sequences are MNHEY and SVGAGI. CDR3 sequence: CASSYSWRGAEAFF. The CDR3 coding sequence is TGTGCCAGCAGTTACTCCTGGCGGGGCGCTGAAGCTTTCTTT.

The gene calls are TRBV2 and TRBJ2-2; 9 bases match TRBD1. Trimming cost V 7 bases and J 5 bases; bases outside gene matches: 11. The CDR3 consists of 16 residues. From germline, CDR1 is SNHLY and CDR2 FYNNEI. This chain's CDR3 is CASITLGQGHTGELFF. CDR3 sequence (DNA): TGTGCCAGCATCACGTTAGGACAGGGGCATACCGGGGAGCTGTTTTTT. Based on the CDR3 plus reference TRBV2 and TRBJ2-2, the full variable domain is EPEVTQTPSHQVTQMGQEVILRCVPISNHLYFYWYRQILGQKVEFLVSFYNNEISEKSEIFDDQFSVERPDGSNFTLKIRSTKLEDSAMYFCASITLGQGHTGELFFGEGSRLTVL.

J is TRBJ1-3 and V is TRBV5-1, with 8 bases matching TRBD1. Germline V gene sequence: CDR1 SGHRS, CDR2 YFSETQ. This CDR3 contains 17 residues. Trimming cost V 1 base and J 4 bases; bases outside gene matches: 10. The CDR3 nucleotides read TGCGCCAGCAGCTTGTCCCGCGGACAGGGTTACGGAAACACCATATATTTT. Protein product: CASSLSRGQGYGNTIYF.

The CDR3 region is CASSPFWGQRNSPLHF. The DNA of the CDR3 is TGCGCCAGCAGCCCCTTTTGGGGACAGAGAAATTCACCCCTCCACTTT. The chain employs TRBV4-1 and TRBJ1-6, with TRBD1 matching 7 bases. The CDR3 contains 16 residues. Germline trimming cut 4 bases from V and 7 bases from J; bases unmatched to any gene: 10. Germline assignment: CDR1 MGHRA and CDR2 YSYEKL.

The J gene is TRBJ2-7, the V gene TRBV27; TRBD1 agrees at 9 bases. Germline trimming cut 8 bases from V and 6 bases from J; bases unmatched to any gene: 8. The CDR3 sequence is 13 residues long. The germline gives CDR1 MNHEY, CDR2 SMNVEV (reference sequence). CDR3 bases: TGTGCCAGCCGCCGACAGGGGGGGGCCGAGCAGTACTTC. Protein sequence: CASRRQGGAEQYF.

This chain uses TRBV19 with TRBJ2-2, with D unclear. Germline CDR1 reads LNHDA; CDR2 reads SQIVND (reference sequence). Trimming removed 6 bases from V and 2 bases from J, with 7 bases in between. The CDR3 extends over 13 amino acids. Here the CDR3 reads CASSLDNTGELFF. The CDR3 bases are TGTGCCAGTAGCCTAGATAACACCGGGGAGCTGTTTTTT. Complete variable domain (other parts from reference TRBV19 and TRBJ2-2): DGGITQSPKYLFRKEGQNVTLSCEQNLNHDAMYWYRQDPGQGLRLIYYSQIVNDFQKGDIAEGYSVSREKKESFPLTVTSAQKNPTAFYLCASSLDNTGELFFGEGSRLTVL.

This sequence joins TRBV29-1 and TRBJ2-2, with TRBD2 matching 9 bases. This CDR3 spans 15 amino acids. CDR1 SQVTM and CDR2 ANQGSEA come from the germline V gene. Trimming removed 4 bases from V and 4 bases from J; junction bases left unmatched: 7. CDR3 residues: CSVVPSGGTTGELFF. In nucleotides, the CDR3 is TGCAGCGTTGTCCCCAGCGGGGGGACCACCGGGGAGCTGTTTTTT.

The V gene is TRBV3-1 (or the pseudogene TRBV3-2), the J gene TRBJ2-1; D possibly corresponds to TRBD2 (6 bases). The germline V and J ends were trimmed by 1 base and 5 bases, with 12 bases remaining between them. Germline CDR1 and CDR2: LGHDT and YNNKEL (reference sequence). The CDR3 sequence is 15 residues long. CDR3 sequence reads: CASSQGRGTHNEQFF. The CDR3, as DNA: TGTGCCAGCAGCCAAGGCCGGGGGACCCACAATGAGCAGTTCTTC.

V gene TRBV11-3 combines with J gene TRBJ1-5, with 7 bases identical to TRBD1. CDR3 length equals 15 residues. CDR1 and CDR2 (germline): SGHNT, YENEEA. With V trimmed by 7 bases and J by 2 bases, 8 bases remained unmatched. CDR3 in amino acids: CASTFGRGGNQPQHF. As DNA, the CDR3 is TGTGCCAGCACCTTTGGCAGGGGGGGCAATCAGCCCCAGCATTTT.

This clone was found once. V is TRBV7-3 and J is TRBJ2-1, with a weak D call TRBD2 (5 bases). The CDR3 covers 15 residues. Germline CDR1 is SGHTA and CDR2 is FQGTGA. Trimming left V 5 bases short and J 3 bases short, with 14 bases between. The DNA of the CDR3 is TGTGCCAGCAGCGAGACCCGGGAATTCTACAATGAGCAGTTCTTC. Encoded protein: CASSETREFYNEQFF.

This clone was counted a single time. The rearrangement uses TRBV7-2 and TRBJ1-2; D is perhaps TRBD1 (5 bases). The CDR3 consists of 14 residues. Germline-derived CDR1 and CDR2 are SGHTA and FQGNSA. V lost 5 bases and J lost 4, with 14 bases in between. The chain's CDR3 is CASSQNPGIYGYTF. CDR3 in DNA: TGTGCCAGCAGCCAAAACCCAGGGATCTATGGCTACACCTTC.

This chain joins TRBV2 and TRBJ2-7; perhaps TRBD1 as D (6 bases). CDR1 and CDR2 (germline): SNHLY, FYNNEI. Trimming stripped 6 bases from V and 5 bases from J, with 17 bases between. The length of the CDR3 is 14 residues. The CDR3 sequence: CASRNRVLLDEQYF. CDR3 nucleotide sequence: TGTGCCAGCAGGAACAGGGTTTTATTGGACGAGCAGTACTTC.

This clone was seen more than once but under ten times. The chain recombines TRBV6-2 or TRBV6-3 with TRBJ1-2; 7 nucleotides agree with TRBD1. V was pared by 6 bases and J by 6 bases, with 7 bases of the junction left unmatched. Germline CDR1 MNHEY, CDR2 SVGEGT. The CDR3 spans 13 residues. CDR3 region: CASSHARGDGYTF. CDR3 bases: TGTGCCAGCAGCCACGCCAGGGGGGATGGCTACACCTTC.

This clone has just a few counts. The genes are TRBV20-1 and TRBJ1-5, with a weak D call TRBD1 (6 bases). This CDR3 region has 12 residues. Looked up from germline, CDR1 is DFQATT and CDR2 is SNEGSKA (reference sequence). V lost 3 bases and J 4 bases, leaving 7 bases between the germline ends. Written as DNA, the CDR3 is TGCAGTGCTAGTAGGGGGAATCAGCCCCAGCATTTT. Translating it yields CSASRGNQPQHF.

This sequence joins TRBV19 and TRBJ2-7; tentative D call: TRBD1 (6 bases). This CDR3 contains 13 residues. Germline V gene lookup returns CDR1 LNHDA and CDR2 SQIVND (reference sequence). V dropped 5 bases and J dropped 2 bases, with 10 bases sitting between them. This chain's CDR3 is CASSVGQTYEQYF. CDR3 nucleotide sequence: TGTGCCAGTAGTGTTGGACAGACCTACGAGCAGTACTTC.

V usage is TRBV27 and J usage is TRBJ1-2; D not resolved. The V and J ends lost 5 bases and 8 bases respectively, with 21 bases between them. The CDR3 spans 15 residues. The germline CDR1 and CDR2 sequences are MNHEY and SMNVEV (reference sequence). CDR3 sequence reads: CASSGSVVGLGGYTF. CDR3 DNA sequence: TGTGCCAGCAGTGGTAGTGTTGTAGGCCTGGGCGGCTACACCTTC.

The genes are TRBV7-2 and TRBJ1-1; D is possibly TRBD1 (6 bases). Trimming shortened V by 7 bases and J by 5 bases, and 17 bases separated the two germline ends. This CDR3 has 14 amino acids. CDR1 and CDR2 (germline): SGHTA, FQGNSA. This CDR3 is CASNPDRFETEAFF. Here the CDR3 DNA reads TGTGCCAGCAACCCCGACAGGTTTGAAACTGAAGCTTTCTTT.

The rearrangement links TRBV5-1 to TRBJ2-1, with a tentative D call TRBD2 (6 bases). V was trimmed by 4 bases and J by 7 bases, leaving 15 bases between them. This CDR3 contains 14 residues. Germline CDR1 reads SGHRS; CDR2 reads YFSETQ. The CDR3 nucleotides are TGCGCCAGCAGCAACCGGGACTGGGTGAATGAGCAGTTCTTC. Translating gives CASSNRDWVNEQFF.

The genes are TRBV30 and TRBJ1-4; D is undetermined. The V end was cut by 5 bases, the J end by 7 bases, with 11 bases between. Germline CDR1 and CDR2: GTSNPN and SVGIG (reference sequence). This CDR3 is built from 12 residues. The CDR3 is CAWDTLGEKLFF. DNA for the CDR3: TGTGCCTGGGACACCCTCGGTGAAAAACTGTTTTTT. Drawing the rest from reference TRBV30 and TRBJ1-4, the complete variable domain is SQTIHQWPATLVQPVGSPLSLECTVEGTSNPNLYWYRQAAGRGLQLLFYSVGIGQISSEVPQNLSASRPQDRQFILSSKKLLLSDSGFYLCAWDTLGEKLFFGSGTQLSVL.